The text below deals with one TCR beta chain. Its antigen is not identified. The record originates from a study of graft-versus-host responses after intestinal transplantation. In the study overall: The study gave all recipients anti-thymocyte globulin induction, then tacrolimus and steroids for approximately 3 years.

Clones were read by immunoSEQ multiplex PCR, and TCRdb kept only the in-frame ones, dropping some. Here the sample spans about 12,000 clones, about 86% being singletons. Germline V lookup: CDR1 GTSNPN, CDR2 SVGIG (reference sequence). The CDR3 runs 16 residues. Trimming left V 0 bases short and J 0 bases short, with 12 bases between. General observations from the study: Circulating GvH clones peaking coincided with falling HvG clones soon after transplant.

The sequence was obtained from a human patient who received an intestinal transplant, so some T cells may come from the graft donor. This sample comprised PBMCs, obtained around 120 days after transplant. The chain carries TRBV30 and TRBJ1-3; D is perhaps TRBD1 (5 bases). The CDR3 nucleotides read TGTGCCTGGAGTGTACGGGGACCTCACTCTGGAAACACCATATATTTT. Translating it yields CAWSVRGPHSGNTIYF.